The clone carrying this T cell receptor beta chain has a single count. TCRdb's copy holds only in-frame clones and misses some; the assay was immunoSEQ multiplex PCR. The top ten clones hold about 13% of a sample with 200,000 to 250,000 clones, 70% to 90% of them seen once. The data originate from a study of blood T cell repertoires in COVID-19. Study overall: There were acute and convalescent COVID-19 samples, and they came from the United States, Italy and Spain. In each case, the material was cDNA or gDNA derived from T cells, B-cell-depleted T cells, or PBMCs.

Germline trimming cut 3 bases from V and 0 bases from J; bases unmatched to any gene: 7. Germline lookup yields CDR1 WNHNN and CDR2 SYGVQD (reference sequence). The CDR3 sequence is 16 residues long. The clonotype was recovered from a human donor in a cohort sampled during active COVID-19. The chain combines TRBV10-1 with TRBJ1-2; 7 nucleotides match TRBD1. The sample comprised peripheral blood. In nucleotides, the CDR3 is TGCGCCAGCAGTGATATTTTTGGACAGGCTAACTATGGCTACACCTTC. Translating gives CASSDIFGQANYGYTF.